This TCR beta chain was profiled in a study of blood T cell repertoires in COVID-19. Whole-study context: The United States, Italy and Spain provided the acute and convalescent COVID-19 samples. T cells, B-cell-depleted T cells, or PBMCs supplied cDNA or gDNA.

Original processing methods: Researchers report that nucleated cell counts were estimated from reference gene primer amplification. TCRdb's copy holds only in-frame clones and misses some; the assay was immunoSEQ multiplex PCR. The D gene and trimming were derived from the DNA, and the V and J assignments and clone size from that table. The profile shows 110,000 to 150,000 clones, roughly 85% of them singletons. The sample consisted of peripheral blood. The source is a man aged 50 to 60 with acute or convalescent COVID-19.

The CDR3 bases are TGTGCCTGGTCACTGACAGGGAGCTATGGCTACACCTTC. Its protein product is CAWSLTGSYGYTF. The genes are TRBV30 and TRBJ1-2; 7 bases are shared with TRBD1. In germline, CDR1 is GTSNPN, CDR2 SVGIG (reference sequence). There are 13 residues in the CDR3. Trimming at V came to 5 bases and at J to 4 bases, leaving 7 bases not matched to a gene. The complete variable domain, with remaining parts taken from reference TRBV30 and TRBJ1-2, reads SQTIHQWPATLVQPVGSPLSLECTVEGTSNPNLYWYRQAAGRGLQLLFYSVGIGQISSEVPQNLSASRPQDRQFILSSKKLLLSDSGFYLCAWSLTGSYGYTFGSGTRLTVV.